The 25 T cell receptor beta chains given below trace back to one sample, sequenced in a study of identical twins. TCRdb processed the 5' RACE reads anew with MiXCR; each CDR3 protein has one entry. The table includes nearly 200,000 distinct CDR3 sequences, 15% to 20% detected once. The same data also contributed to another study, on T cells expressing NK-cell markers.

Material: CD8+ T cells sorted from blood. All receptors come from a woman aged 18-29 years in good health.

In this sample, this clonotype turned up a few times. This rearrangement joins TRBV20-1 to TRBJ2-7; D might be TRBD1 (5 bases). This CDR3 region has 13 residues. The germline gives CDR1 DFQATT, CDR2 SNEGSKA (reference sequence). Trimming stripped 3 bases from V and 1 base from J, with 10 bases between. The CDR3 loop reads CSARDKKSYEQYF. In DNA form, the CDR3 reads TGCAGTGCTAGGGACAAGAAGTCCTACGAGCAGTACTTC.

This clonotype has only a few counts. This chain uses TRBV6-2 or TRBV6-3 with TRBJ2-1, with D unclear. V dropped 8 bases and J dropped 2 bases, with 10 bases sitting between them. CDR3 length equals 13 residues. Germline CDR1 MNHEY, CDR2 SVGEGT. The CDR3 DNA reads TGTGCCAGCGGTATAGTCCCCTACAATGAGCAGTTCTTC. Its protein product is CASGIVPYNEQFF.

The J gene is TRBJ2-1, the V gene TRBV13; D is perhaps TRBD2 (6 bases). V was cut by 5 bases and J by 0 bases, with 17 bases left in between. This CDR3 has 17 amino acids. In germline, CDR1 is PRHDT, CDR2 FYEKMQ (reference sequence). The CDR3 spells CASSQPIADSSYNEQFF. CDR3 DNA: TGTGCCAGCAGCCAACCCATAGCGGATAGCTCCTACAATGAGCAGTTCTTC.

The CDR3 DNA reads as TGTGCCAGCAGTTTAGTTCTCCCCATGTATTTT. It specifies CASSLVLPMYF. J is TRBJ2-3 and V is TRBV12-3 or TRBV12-4; D is ambiguous. V lost 1 base, J lost 14 bases, and 10 bases lay in between. CDR3 length: 11 residues.

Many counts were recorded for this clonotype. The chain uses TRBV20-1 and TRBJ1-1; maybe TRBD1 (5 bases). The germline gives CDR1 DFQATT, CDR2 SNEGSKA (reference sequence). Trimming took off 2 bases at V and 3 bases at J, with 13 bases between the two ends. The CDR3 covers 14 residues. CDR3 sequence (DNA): TGCAGTGCTAGACCCGGGACGATCGACACTGAAGCTTTCTTT. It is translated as CSARPGTIDTEAFF.

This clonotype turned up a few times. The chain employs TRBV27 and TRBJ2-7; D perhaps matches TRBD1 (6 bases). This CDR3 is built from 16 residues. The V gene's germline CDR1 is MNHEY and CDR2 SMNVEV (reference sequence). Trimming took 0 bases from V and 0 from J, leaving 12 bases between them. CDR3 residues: CASSLSPGAGSYEQYF. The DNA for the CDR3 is TGTGCCAGCAGTTTATCGCCAGGGGCAGGCTCCTACGAGCAGTACTTC.

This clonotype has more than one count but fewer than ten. The CDR3 spells CASSECRSLSKPQHF. For the CDR3, the DNA is TGTGCCAGCAGTGAGTGCAGGTCTTTATCCAAACCCCAGCATTTT. The rearrangement links TRBV6-4 to TRBJ1-5; D is unclear. The ends were cut back, 3 bases at V and 10 bases at J, with 19 bases in the middle. The CDR3 is made up of 15 amino acids. Germline values: CDR1 MRHNA, CDR2 SNTAGT.

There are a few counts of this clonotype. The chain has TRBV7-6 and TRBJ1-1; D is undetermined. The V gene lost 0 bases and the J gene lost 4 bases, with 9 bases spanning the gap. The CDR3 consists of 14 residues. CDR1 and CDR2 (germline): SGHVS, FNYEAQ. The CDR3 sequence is CASSLAPDGTEAFF. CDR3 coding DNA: TGTGCCAGCAGCTTAGCGCCGGATGGCACTGAAGCTTTCTTT.

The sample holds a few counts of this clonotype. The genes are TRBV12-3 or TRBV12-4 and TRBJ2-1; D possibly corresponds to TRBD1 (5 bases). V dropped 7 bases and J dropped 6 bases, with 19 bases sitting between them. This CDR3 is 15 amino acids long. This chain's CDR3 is CASIEAGAWGNEQFF. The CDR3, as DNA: TGTGCCAGCATTGAAGCTGGGGCTTGGGGCAATGAGCAGTTCTTC.

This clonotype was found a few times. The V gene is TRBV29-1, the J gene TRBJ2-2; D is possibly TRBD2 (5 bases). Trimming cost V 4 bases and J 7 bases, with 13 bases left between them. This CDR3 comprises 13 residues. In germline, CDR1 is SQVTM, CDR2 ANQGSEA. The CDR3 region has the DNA TGCAGCGTTGCACCAAGAGGGAACGGGGAGCTGTTTTTT. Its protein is CSVAPRGNGELFF.

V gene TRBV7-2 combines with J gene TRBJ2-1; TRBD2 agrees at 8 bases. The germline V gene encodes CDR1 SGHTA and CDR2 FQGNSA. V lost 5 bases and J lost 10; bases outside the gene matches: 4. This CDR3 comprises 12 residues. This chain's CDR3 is CASSLPGGEQFF. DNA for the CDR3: TGTGCCAGCAGCCTTCCGGGAGGGGAGCAGTTCTTC.

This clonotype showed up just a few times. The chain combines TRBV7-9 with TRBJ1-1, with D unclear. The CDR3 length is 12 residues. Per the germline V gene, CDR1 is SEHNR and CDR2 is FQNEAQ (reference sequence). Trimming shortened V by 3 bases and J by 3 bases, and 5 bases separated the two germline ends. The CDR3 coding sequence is TGTGCCAGCAGCTTGGTAGACACTGAAGCTTTCTTT. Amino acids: CASSLVDTEAFF.

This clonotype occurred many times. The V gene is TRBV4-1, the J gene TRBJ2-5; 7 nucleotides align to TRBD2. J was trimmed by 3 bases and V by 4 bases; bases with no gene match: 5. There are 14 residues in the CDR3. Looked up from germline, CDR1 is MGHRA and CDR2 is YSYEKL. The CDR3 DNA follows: TGCGCCAGCAGCCCGCAAGGACTAGAAGAGACCCAGTACTTC. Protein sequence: CASSPQGLEETQYF.

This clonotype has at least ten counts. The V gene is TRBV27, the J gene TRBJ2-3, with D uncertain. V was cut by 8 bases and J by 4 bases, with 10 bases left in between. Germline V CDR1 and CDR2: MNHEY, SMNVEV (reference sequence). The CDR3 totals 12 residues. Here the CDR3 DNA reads TGTGCCAGCCGACCCCAGGCAGATACGCAGTATTTT. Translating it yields CASRPQADTQYF.

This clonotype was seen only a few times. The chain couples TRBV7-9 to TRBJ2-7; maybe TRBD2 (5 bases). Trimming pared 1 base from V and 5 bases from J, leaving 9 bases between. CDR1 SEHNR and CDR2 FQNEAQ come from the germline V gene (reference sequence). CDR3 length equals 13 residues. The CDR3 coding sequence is TGTGCCAGCAGCTTAGGGGAGAATCACGAGCAGTACTTC. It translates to CASSLGENHEQYF. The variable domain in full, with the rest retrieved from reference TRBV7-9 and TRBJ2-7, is DTGVSQNPRHKITKRGQNVTFRCDPISEHNRLYWYRQTLGQGPEFLTYFQNEAQLEKSRLLSDRFSAERPKGSFSTLEIQRTEQGDSAMYLCASSLGENHEQYFGPGTRLTVT.

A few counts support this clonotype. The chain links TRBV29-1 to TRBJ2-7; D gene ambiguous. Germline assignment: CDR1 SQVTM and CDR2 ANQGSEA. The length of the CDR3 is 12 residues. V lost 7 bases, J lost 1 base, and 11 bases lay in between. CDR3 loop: CSGRTVSYEQYF. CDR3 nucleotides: TGCAGCGGTCGGACGGTATCCTACGAGCAGTACTTC.

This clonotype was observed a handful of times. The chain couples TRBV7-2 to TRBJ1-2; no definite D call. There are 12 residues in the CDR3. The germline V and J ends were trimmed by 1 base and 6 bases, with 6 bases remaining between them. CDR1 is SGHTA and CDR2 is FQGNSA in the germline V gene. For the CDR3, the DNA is TGTGCCAGCAGCTTAGGGTTAGATGGCTACACCTTC. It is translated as CASSLGLDGYTF. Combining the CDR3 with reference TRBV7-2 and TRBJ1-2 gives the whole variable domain GAGVSQSPSNKVTEKGKDVELRCDPISGHTALYWYRQSLGQGLEFLIYFQGNSAPDKSGLPSDRFSAERTGGSVSTLTIQRTQQEDSAVYLCASSLGLDGYTFGSGTRLTVV.

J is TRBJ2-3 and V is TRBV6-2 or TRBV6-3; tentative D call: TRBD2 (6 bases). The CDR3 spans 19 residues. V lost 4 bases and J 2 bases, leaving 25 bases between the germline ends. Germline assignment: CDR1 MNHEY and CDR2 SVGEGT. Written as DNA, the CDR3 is TGTGCCAGCAGTTTCTACGGGACTCACCTCAAGCGAGACACAGATACGCAGTATTTT. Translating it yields CASSFYGTHLKRDTDTQYF.

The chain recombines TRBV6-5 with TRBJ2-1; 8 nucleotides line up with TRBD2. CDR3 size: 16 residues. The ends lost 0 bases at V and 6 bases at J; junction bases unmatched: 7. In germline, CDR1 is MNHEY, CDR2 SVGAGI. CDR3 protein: CASSYSAGDLGNEQFF. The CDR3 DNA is TGTGCCAGCAGTTACTCAGCGGGGGATTTGGGCAATGAGCAGTTCTTC.

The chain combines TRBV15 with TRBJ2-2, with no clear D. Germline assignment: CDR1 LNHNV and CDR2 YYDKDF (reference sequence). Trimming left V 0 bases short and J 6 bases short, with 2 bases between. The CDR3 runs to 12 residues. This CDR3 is CATSRDSGELFF. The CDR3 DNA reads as TGTGCCACCAGCAGAGATTCCGGGGAGCTGTTTTTT. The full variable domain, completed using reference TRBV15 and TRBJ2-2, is DAMVIQNPRYQVTQFGKPVTLSCSQTLNHNVMYWYQQKSSQAPKLLFHYYDKDFNNEADTPDNFQSRRPNTSFCFLDIRSPGLGDTAMYLCATSRDSGELFFGEGSRLTVL.

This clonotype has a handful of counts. The CDR3 sequence: CASSTRTSGQETQYF. As DNA, the CDR3 is TGTGCCAGCAGCACCCGGACTAGCGGCCAAGAGACCCAGTACTTC. V and J are TRBV7-9 and TRBJ2-5; 10 nucleotides align to TRBD2. Germline V gene data show CDR1 as SEHNR and CDR2 as FQNEAQ (reference sequence). V gave up 5 bases and J gave up 1 base; unmatched junction bases: 4. The CDR3 is made up of 15 amino acids.

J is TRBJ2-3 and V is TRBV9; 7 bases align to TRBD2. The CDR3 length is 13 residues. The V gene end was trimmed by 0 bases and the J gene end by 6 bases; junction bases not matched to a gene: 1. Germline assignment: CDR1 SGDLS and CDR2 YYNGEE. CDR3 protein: CASSVELADTQYF. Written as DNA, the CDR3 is TGTGCCAGCAGCGTAGAACTAGCGGATACGCAGTATTTT.

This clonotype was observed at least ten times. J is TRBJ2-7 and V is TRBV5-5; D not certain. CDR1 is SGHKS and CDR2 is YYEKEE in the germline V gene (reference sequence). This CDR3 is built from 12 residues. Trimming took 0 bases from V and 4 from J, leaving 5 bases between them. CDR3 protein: CASSLDGYEQYF. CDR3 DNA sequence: TGTGCCAGCAGCTTGGACGGTTACGAGCAGTACTTC.

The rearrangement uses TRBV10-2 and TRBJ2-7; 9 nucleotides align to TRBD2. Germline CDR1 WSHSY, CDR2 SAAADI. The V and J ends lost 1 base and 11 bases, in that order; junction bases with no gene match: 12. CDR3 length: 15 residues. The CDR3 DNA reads TGCGCCAGCAGTGAGTACAGGACTAGCGACCAAAAGGAGTACTTC. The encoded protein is CASSEYRTSDQKEYF.

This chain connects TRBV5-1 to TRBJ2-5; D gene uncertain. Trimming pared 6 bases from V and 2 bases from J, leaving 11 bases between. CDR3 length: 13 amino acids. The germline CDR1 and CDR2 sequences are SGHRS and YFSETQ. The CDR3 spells CASIGGPQETQYF. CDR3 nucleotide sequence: TGCGCCAGCATAGGTGGCCCTCAAGAGACCCAGTACTTC.